This T cell receptor beta chain came from a study of cytomegalovirus exposure and HLA in healthy donors (dated by TCRdb to 2016 to 2017). For context, the study as a whole: According to an earlier analysis of a few hundred of the donors, about 179 million T cells yielded 90 million to 130 million unique TCR beta sequences and approximately 300 Gb of sequence data. An early release covering 550 to 650 HLA-typed donors comprised about 300 gigabases of sequencing data and approximately 80 million unique TCR sequences. Of the 300 to 400 genotyped donors, approximately 82% fell in the genetic ancestry cluster associated with self-reported Caucasian donors. The aim of the study was to test whether cataloging public T cell receptors could identify signatures of past pathogen exposure. The T cell repertoires of 666 subjects were profiled by immunosequencing and related to cytomegalovirus serostatus. A separate validation cohort of approximately 120 different subjects was used in addition to the roughly 670-subject first cohort. To predict cytomegalovirus infection status, the study combined high-throughput TCR immunosequencing, statistical association of individual TCRs with disease status, and machine learning. To study patterns of TCR occurrence, a later analysis re-analyzed previously published TCR beta repertoires from 550 to 800 donors and added high-resolution HLA genotyping. Rather than drawing on any new phenotypic data, the later analysis identified candidate immune exposures from TCR beta sequences and the way those sequences occurred across donors. An earlier analysis of fewer than 700 of the donors applied high-throughput TCR beta sequencing to assess whether each TCR beta V gene segment acted as functional or pseudogenic. Donor age, sex, ethnicity and CMV serostatus were compiled alongside the repertoire data. A later genetic analysis took genome-wide SNP genotypes for about three fifths of the roughly 700 donors and used that subset as a discovery cohort. Every repertoire in the discovery cohort had been generated on one and the same sequencing platform. Both class I and class II loci were covered by HLA typing, at four-digit resolution. The number of donors typed differed by locus, with roughly 620-630 for A, B, C, DRB1 and DQB1, around 500 for DQA1, 600 to 610 for DPA1, and around 460 for DPB1. Roughly 5 DR-DQ haplotypes were treated as single units for association and clustering because of strong linkage in the cohort. On average, around 240,000 unique TCR beta nucleotide sequences were sequenced per donor among fewer than 500 genotyped donors of the cohort, with about 17% of those sequences being non-productive.

Library method: the immunoSEQ multiplex PCR assay. For the multiplex PCR, a mixture combining 60 forward primers for TCR Vbeta segments and 13 reverse primers for TCR Jbeta segments was used. The CDR3 region of rearranged TCR beta genes was amplified from genomic DNA by a multiplex PCR assay. The Illumina HiSeq System was used to sequence the amplified TCR beta libraries as 87-base-pair reads. The paper's data handling went like this. Across the 700 or so repertoires, a later analysis counted tens of millions of unique TCR beta chains, 9 million to 14 million of which were shared by at least two donors. Raw reads were error-corrected and collapsed into unique sequences with a nearest-neighbor algorithm that merged closely related sequences to remove PCR and sequencing errors. V, D and J gene segments were assigned by aligning CDR3 sequences to IMGT reference sequences. Each retained sequence needed at least a six-nucleotide match to both a V gene segment and a J gene segment. Rearrangements were classified as productive when the CDR3 lacked stop codons and remained in frame with V and J, and all other rearrangements were classified as non-productive. Following IMGT convention, CDR3 was defined as the stretch from the second conserved V-encoded cysteine to the conserved J-encoded phenylalanine. The earlier analysis of about 620 of the donors excluded sequences that lacked an unambiguous match to a single V gene segment. In an earlier analysis of 587 of the donors, a V segment was called functional when productive rearrangements were above 56.7%, and segregating when the standard deviation between donors exceeded 5%. A statistical classification framework was built for diagnosing cytomegalovirus status from the catalog of TCR beta chain sequences. In a later analysis, TCR nucleotide sequences were compared against IMGT/GENE-DB human TR gene sequences so that V and J genes could be assigned. In a later analysis, CDR3 sequences and most-parsimonious VDJ recombination scenarios were assigned using the TCRdist pipeline. In a later analysis, each TCR beta chain was defined by its CDR3 amino acid sequence together with its V-gene family, and reads without a unique V-gene family were excluded. As a way to deal with suspected cross-contamination and a sequencing artifact, a later analysis dropped hundreds of nucleotide sequences that were highly shared and had low generation probability. For each public chain, a later analysis derived a clonal expansion index from normalized ranks of inferred template counts within each repertoire. A later analysis computed generation probabilities with a VDJ recombination model fitted to out-of-frame rearrangements, and checked the results against IGoR. A later analysis scored TCR-TCR, TCR-HLA and TCR-CMV co-occurrence with hypergeometric tests, applying a repertoire-size bias correction to TCR pairs. To estimate false discovery rates, a later analysis permuted the HLA or CMV assignments 20 times. In a later analysis, co-occurring TCRs were grouped using DBSCAN, with TCRdist sequence similarity added in when clustering inside HLA-allele-positive subsets. Co-occurrence clustering excluded repertoires with fewer than 30,000 or more than 120,000 public chains, plus five with anomalous nucleotide sharing. Sourced from immuneACCESS, this table was stored by TCRdb with only in-frame sequences that have V and J called. A share of the clones is absent; for the studies checked, an unresolved V gene accounts for under half, and the remainder has no known explanation. That table furnishes V, J and clone size, whereas the DNA furnished D and trimming. This sample has more than 65,000 clones in its table, and roughly three quarters of those were observed once. 3% to 3.5% of the sample is taken by the ten largest.

The cohort was made up of around 720 healthy bone marrow donors. At the time of sampling, all cohort members were nominally healthy, though unrecorded immune exposures were likely present. The donor tested CMV seronegative and was one of the 352 seronegative cohort members. Each donor provided a peripheral blood sample, and peripheral blood mononuclear cells were used for TCR beta sequencing. The Qiagen DNeasy Blood Extraction Kit was used to extract genomic DNA from the blood cell samples. Broader findings and caveats from the paper: According to the authors, the approach could potentially be generalized to other disease states and immunological phenotypes. When HLA alleles, especially DR and DQ, strongly co-occurred, attributing TCR associations to individual alleles was difficult. In the study, 150 to 200 TCR beta chains were listed as associated with cytomegalovirus. Most CMV-associated TCR beta chains appeared to be HLA-restricted in a later analysis, and the HLA associations seemed to be driven largely by CMV exposure. Most TCR sequences were seen in very few donors, while some public TCRs were found in many individuals. A further reported finding was that TCR beta sequences accurately predicted the HLA-A and HLA-B alleles for most subjects in the first cohort. The only immune exposure information available for the cohort was CMV serostatus. In a later analysis, several top co-occurrence clusters were reported to appear linked to parvovirus B19, influenza, CMV and Epstein-Barr virus. Because the 87-base-pair reads could not distinguish some IMGT-functional V segments, including TRBV6-2 and TRBV6-3, those segments were excluded. A later genetic analysis reported fewer N-insertions in productive TCRs among donors in an Asian-associated ancestry cluster than the 666-donor mean. A cluster of highly shared sequence variants was judged likely to be a technical artifact of the sequencing pipeline. The earlier analysis of 587 of the donors excluded roughly 16 rarely observed V segments, including chromosome 9 orphons, because counts were too low. Because HLA typing was unavailable for some donors at each locus, only the typed subset was used in association tests. In a later analysis, the rate of TCR association differed among HLA loci, with DRB1 alleles having the most associated TCRs and HLA-C alleles having the fewest. In an earlier analysis of around 600 of the donors, most TCR beta V segments appeared in productive rearrangements about 87% or about 30% of the time, broadly matching IMGT annotations. Three of the identified cytomegalovirus-associated TCR beta chains were confirmed in vitro to be specific for cytomegalovirus antigens. Linkage disequilibrium might explain the correlated functional status among segregating V segments, but an unknown experimental factor could not be ruled out. A later genetic analysis associated a missense DCLRE1C variant with V-gene and J-gene trimming of TCR beta chains, and an independent cohort replicated the association. In a later analysis, 15,000 to 20,000 TCR beta sequences were associated with specific HLA alleles at a false discovery rate of 0.05. In both the original and validation cohorts, the classifier was reported to diagnose cytomegalovirus status with high specificity and sensitivity. Presence/absence analyses assumed roughly uniform sequencing depth across donors, an assumption that may not hold. This cohort had only TCR beta chains sequenced, and the lack of alpha or paired-chain data limited which features could be detected. Compared with equally common non-associated chains, HLA-associated TCR beta chains in a later analysis were more clonally expanded and had lower generation probabilities.

The CDR3 holds 15 amino acids from the cysteine to the phenylalanine. Here the CDR3 DNA is all that survives: 45 bases in frame from base 1. Taken from the germline V gene, the CDR1 and CDR2 loops are LGHNA and YSLEER. At the junction V is shortened by 8 bases and J by 2 bases; bases outside the gene matches: 8. About this clone: The clone's antigen remains unknown. No much larger clone is present one base from it, and per-base qualities are unavailable.

The sequenced sample was PBMCs. The rearranged segments are TRBV4-3 and TRBJ2-2, with 7 junctional bases fitting TRBD2. The origin of this receptor is a man aged 40-50 years in good health and CMV-seronegative. This receptor carries the CDR3 CASHNRDYNTGELFF. The DNA sequence is as follows: TGCGCCAGCCACAACCGGGACTACAACACCGGGGAGCTGTTTTTT.